What follows are 32 T cell receptor beta chains derived from one specimen sequenced in a study of T-cell reconstitution after alpha-beta-depleted transplantation in children (dated by TCRdb to about 2016). The sample's treatment or condition label, in plain terms: allogeneic hematopoietic cell transplantation with graft depleted of TCRalphabeta T cells and CD19 B cells. Receptor amplification or capture employed PCR. The sequencing machine was an Illumina HiSeq 2500. To normalize quantification of the TCRbeta repertoire, the TCR libraries were built with molecular barcoding that relied on unique molecular identifiers. TCRdb applied fastp at Q25 and MiXCR to the public reads, then kept only in-frame beta chains. Identical CDR3 proteins give one entry, which carries the most common genes and DNA. The sample table records 250,000 to 400,000 distinct CDR3 sequences; approximately 23% of these occur just once. Together, the top ten hold about a tenth of the sample.

The sample here was PBMCs, mostly from graft donor cells, taken 180 days after TCRalphabeta/CD19-depleted stem cell transplant. These receptors were collected from a male patient under 18 who had a stem cell transplant for acute lymphoblastic leukemia, so the T cells may come from the graft donor.

This clonotype has just a few counts. The CDR3 DNA reads as TGCGCCAGCAGCCAAGATCCCTGGACAGTAAACTACGAGCAGTACTTC. It is translated as CASSQDPWTVNYEQYF. This chain links TRBV4-1 with TRBJ2-7; the D gene is possibly TRBD1 (6 bases). Trimming took off 0 bases at V and 3 bases at J, with 15 bases between the two ends. CDR3 length: 16 amino acids. Germline CDR1 reads MGHRA; CDR2 reads YSYEKL.

Only a few counts were recorded for this clonotype. This chain connects TRBV6-2 or TRBV6-3 to TRBJ1-2; TRBD1 might be the D (5 bases). CDR1 and CDR2 (germline): MNHEY, SVGEGT. The CDR3 is 14 residues long. V was pared by 5 bases and J by 4 bases, with 14 bases between. The CDR3 bases are TGTGCCAGCAGTGGAAATCATCAGGGCTATGGCTACACCTTC. It yields the protein CASSGNHQGYGYTF.

This clonotype turned up a few times. V is TRBV27 and J is TRBJ1-4, with D possibly matching TRBD1 (5 bases). The CDR3 covers 15 residues. V gave up 3 bases and J gave up 0 bases, with 8 bases separating them. Germline assignment: CDR1 MNHEY and CDR2 SMNVEV (reference sequence). For the CDR3, the DNA is TGTGCCAGCAGTTTCCAGGGTGCAACTAATGAAAAACTGTTTTTT. Translated: CASSFQGATNEKLFF.

This sequence joins TRBV15 and TRBJ1-2, with D uncertain. Germline lookup yields CDR1 LNHNV and CDR2 YYDKDF (reference sequence). This CDR3 has 14 residues. The ends were cut back, 0 bases at V and 8 bases at J, with 13 bases in the middle. The CDR3 DNA reads as TGTGCCACCAGCAGAGAGAGACGGGTAGGGGGCTACACCTTC. This sequence encodes CATSRERRVGGYTF.

This clonotype was observed a handful of times. The V gene is TRBV27, the J gene TRBJ2-2, with D unresolved. V was clipped by 0 bases and J by 8 bases, with 19 bases between them. Germline V lookup: CDR1 MNHEY, CDR2 SMNVEV (reference sequence). The CDR3 has 17 residues. CDR3 protein: CASSLSIWDGVKGELFF. Here the CDR3 DNA reads TGTGCCAGCAGTTTATCGATTTGGGATGGAGTGAAGGGGGAGCTGTTTTTT.

The chain uses TRBV11-2 and TRBJ2-7; no firm D call. V was trimmed by 3 bases and J by 13 bases, leaving 19 bases between them. The CDR3 loop spans 13 amino acids. Germline CDR1 is SGHAT and CDR2 is FQNNGV. CDR3 residues: CASSFNLIGFAYF. The CDR3 nucleotides are TGTGCCAGCAGCTTCAACCTTATCGGATTCGCATACTTC.

This chain links TRBV19 with TRBJ2-1; 8 bases match TRBD2. Trimming at V came to 0 bases and at J to 7 bases, leaving 11 bases not matched to a gene. The V gene's germline CDR1 is LNHDA and CDR2 SQIVND (reference sequence). The length of the CDR3 is 17 residues. The chain's CDR3 is CASSIDGASGPFNEQFF. The CDR3 region has the DNA TGTGCCAGTAGTATAGATGGGGCTAGCGGGCCTTTTAATGAGCAGTTCTTC.

The chain combines TRBV6-1 with TRBJ1-1; no clear D gene. Germline CDR1 is MNHNS and CDR2 is SASEGT. V was pared by 5 bases and J by 3 bases, with 13 bases between. There are 14 residues in the CDR3. CDR3 amino acids: CASSPIGWDTEAFF. Written as DNA, the CDR3 is TGTGCCAGCAGTCCAATTGGGTGGGACACTGAAGCTTTCTTT.

This clonotype was observed a handful of times. The chain carries TRBV9 and TRBJ2-5, with unresolved D. The V gene's germline CDR1 is SGDLS and CDR2 YYNGEE. The CDR3 spans 14 residues. Trimming removed 0 bases at V and 2 bases at J, with 8 bases between. CDR3 nucleotides: TGTGCCAGCAGCGTAGGGGTAGGGCAAGAGACCCAGTACTTC. It encodes CASSVGVGQETQYF. The full variable domain, completed using reference TRBV9 and TRBJ2-5, is DSGVTQTPKHLITATGQRVTLRCSPRSGDLSVYWYQQSLDQGLQFLIQYYNGEERAKGNILERFSAQQFPDLHSELNLSSLELGDSALYFCASSVGVGQETQYFGPGTRLLVL.

This clonotype appeared a few times. The rearrangement joins TRBV20-1 to TRBJ2-1, with 8 bases lining up with TRBD2. The germline gives CDR1 DFQATT, CDR2 SNEGSKA (reference sequence). V gave up 5 bases and J gave up 6 bases; unmatched junction bases: 12. The CDR3 is 15 residues long. DNA of the CDR3: TGCAGTGCTTCAACCAAAGTAGCGGGGCCCAATGAGCAGTTCTTC. As protein: CSASTKVAGPNEQFF.

The V call is TRBV12-3 or TRBV12-4, the J call TRBJ1-4; no clear D. The CDR3 runs to 15 residues. V lost 2 bases and J 0 bases, leaving 7 bases between the germline ends. The chain's CDR3 is CASSLRKATNEKLFF. CDR3 bases: TGTGCCAGCAGTTTAAGAAAAGCAACTAATGAAAAACTGTTTTTT.

In this sample, this clonotype turned up a few times. The genes are TRBV6-2 or TRBV6-3 and TRBJ2-3; 8 bases are a match to TRBD2. The length of the CDR3 is 17 residues. Germline V gene sequence: CDR1 MNHEY, CDR2 SVGEGT. V lost 5 bases, J lost 1 base, and 11 bases stayed unmatched. Written as DNA, the CDR3 is TGTGCCAGCAGTACCCTCTGGGAAGCGGGAGGCACAGATACGCAGTATTTT. Residues: CASSTLWEAGGTDTQYF.

This clonotype was counted only a few times. V usage is TRBV7-2 and J usage is TRBJ1-5; D unresolved. The CDR3 extends over 15 amino acids. Germline V lookup: CDR1 SGHTA, CDR2 FQGNSA. Trimming shortened V by 2 bases and J by 6 bases, and 14 bases separated the two germline ends. The CDR3 DNA follows: TGTGCCAGCAGCTTAAGTCGGGCCTCGGGTCAGCCCCAGCATTTT. Its protein product is CASSLSRASGQPQHF.

The genes are TRBV5-1 and TRBJ2-3; perhaps TRBD2 as D (5 bases). The CDR3 has 15 residues. Germline V gene data show CDR1 as SGHRS and CDR2 as YFSETQ. Trimming stripped 5 bases from V and 2 bases from J, with 15 bases between. CDR3 residues: CASRDPAAVTDTQYF. The CDR3 DNA follows: TGCGCCAGCAGGGACCCAGCGGCTGTCACAGATACGCAGTATTTT.

This clonotype was seen a few times. The rearrangement links TRBV15 to TRBJ2-7; perhaps TRBD1 as D (5 bases). V was cut by 3 bases and J by 1 base, with 13 bases left in between. From germline, CDR1 is LNHNV and CDR2 YYDKDF (reference sequence). CDR3 length: 15 residues. The CDR3 reads CATSSQSGPSYEQYF. CDR3 DNA: TGTGCCACCAGCAGTCAGTCAGGGCCTTCCTACGAGCAGTACTTC.

This clonotype was seen a few times. The rearrangement uses TRBV5-1 and TRBJ2-2; 8 bases fit TRBD1. With V trimmed by 9 bases and J by 1 base, 8 bases remained unmatched. The CDR3 totals 15 residues. Germline values: CDR1 SGHRS, CDR2 YFSETQ. CDR3 sequence reads: CATTHGTGNTGELFF. CDR3 bases: TGCGCCACCACGCACGGGACAGGGAACACCGGGGAGCTGTTTTTT.

The chain carries TRBV12-3 or TRBV12-4 and TRBJ2-1; TRBD2 aligns across 10 bases. This CDR3 is 15 amino acids long. V shed 3 bases, J shed 6 bases, and the junction held 5 bases outside the gene matches. CDR3 in DNA: TGTGCCAGCAGTTTCAGCGGGAGGGCACTCAATGAGCAGTTCTTC. Encoded protein: CASSFSGRALNEQFF.

V gene TRBV5-6 combines with J gene TRBJ2-5; possible D gene TRBD1, 6 bases. Germline assignment: CDR1 SGHDT and CDR2 YYEEEE. The CDR3 runs to 16 residues. V was shortened by 0 bases and J by 2 bases, with 14 bases between the two germline ends. The CDR3 bases are TGTGCCAGCAGCTTGGCCGGTTTTAGGGGGCAAGAGACCCAGTACTTC. It codes for CASSLAGFRGQETQYF. Complete variable domain (other parts from reference TRBV5-6 and TRBJ2-5): DAGVTQSPTHLIKTRGQQVTLRCSPKSGHDTVSWYQQALGQGPQFIFQYYEEEERQRGNFPDRFSGHQFPNYSSELNVNALLLGDSALYLCASSLAGFRGQETQYFGPGTRLLVL.

There are a few counts of this clonotype. The chain's CDR3 is CASSWSGQAVYGYTF. The CDR3 nucleotides are TGCGCCAGCAGCTGGTCGGGACAGGCGGTTTATGGCTACACCTTC. This rearrangement joins TRBV4-1 to TRBJ1-2, with 8 bases that match TRBD1. The CDR3 sequence is 15 residues long. Germline-derived CDR1 and CDR2 are MGHRA and YSYEKL. Trimming removed 5 bases from V and 5 bases from J; junction bases left unmatched: 10.

This clonotype was detected a few times. The chain combines TRBV12-3 or TRBV12-4 with TRBJ2-1; 9 bases line up with TRBD1. The CDR3 is 15 residues long. V shed 1 base and J 12 bases; nucleotides not matched to a gene: 10. The chain's CDR3 is CASSLVGTGTMGQFF. CDR3 bases: TGTGCCAGCAGTTTAGTGGGGACAGGGACTATGGGGCAGTTCTTC.

The chain joins TRBV12-3 or TRBV12-4 to TRBJ2-3; D is undetermined. The CDR3 length is 13 residues. With 6 bases removed from V and 2 bases from J, the gap between germline ends came to 9 bases. CDR3 loop: CASSFTATDTQYF. CDR3 DNA: TGTGCCAGCAGCTTCACGGCCACAGATACGCAGTATTTT.

This clonotype was seen at least ten times. The CDR3 spells CASSYGLAGSYNEQFF. The CDR3, as DNA: TGCGCCAGCAGCTACGGACTAGCGGGTTCCTACAATGAGCAGTTCTTC. The rearrangement joins TRBV5-1 to TRBJ2-1, with 11 nucleotides matching TRBD2. V shed 3 bases and J 1 base; nucleotides not matched to a gene: 3. CDR3 length equals 16 residues. The germline CDR1 and CDR2 sequences are SGHRS and YFSETQ.

J is TRBJ1-1 and V is TRBV5-1; 11 bases align to TRBD1. J lost 1 base, V lost 0 bases, and 5 bases had no gene match. The CDR3 contains 17 residues. Germline V lookup: CDR1 SGHRS, CDR2 YFSETQ. CDR3 DNA: TGCGCCAGCAGCTTGGTACGGACAGGGGGCTCGAACACTGAAGCTTTCTTT. Its translation: CASSLVRTGGSNTEAFF.

The genes are TRBV7-3 and TRBJ1-5; 10 nucleotides line up with TRBD1. Germline V gives CDR1 SGHTA, CDR2 FQGTGA. V shed 2 bases and J 7 bases; nucleotides not matched to a gene: 5. The CDR3 extends over 15 amino acids. This chain's CDR3 is CASSLSTGGIQPQHF. CDR3 DNA sequence: TGTGCCAGCAGCTTATCGACAGGGGGCATCCAGCCCCAGCATTTT.

A note on this clonotype: Its ends do not fully match the called genes, so a read error is possible. This chain links TRBV6-1 with TRBJ2-3; D remains unclear. Germline V gives CDR1 MNHNS, CDR2 SASEGT. The CDR3 extends over 15 amino acids. The CDR3 spells CASRPRSLLTHTQYF. DNA for the CDR3: TGTGCCAGCAGACCCAGGTCCCTTCTCACACATACGCAGTATTTT.

This clonotype was found a few times. The chain recombines TRBV12-3 or TRBV12-4 with TRBJ2-7, with D possibly TRBD1 on 5 matching bases. V gave up 3 bases and J gave up 5 bases, with 14 bases separating them. This CDR3 region has 14 residues. Here the CDR3 reads CASSLFGAADEQYF. CDR3 DNA sequence: TGTGCCAGCAGTTTGTTTGGGGCGGCAGACGAGCAGTACTTC.

The CDR3 protein is CASSQLDRESYTF. In nucleotides, the CDR3 is TGTGCCAGCAGCCAACTGGACAGGGAGTCCTACACCTTC. The chain employs TRBV3-1 and TRBJ1-2; 8 nucleotides match TRBD1. Germline CDR1 reads LGHDT; CDR2 reads YNNKEL (reference sequence). V lost 2 bases to trimming and J lost 10 bases; unmatched junction nucleotides: 6. The CDR3 has 13 residues.

This clonotype came up many times. The chain joins TRBV12-3 or TRBV12-4 to TRBJ2-5; tentative D call: TRBD1 (6 bases). V was pared by 2 bases and J by 5 bases, with 12 bases between. There are 14 residues in the CDR3. CDR3: CASSLLGARETQYF. CDR3 DNA sequence: TGTGCCAGCAGTTTACTGGGGGCAAGGGAGACCCAGTACTTC.

This clonotype came up a few times. J is TRBJ1-1 and V is TRBV10-3; a weak D match, TRBD1 (5 bases). In germline, CDR1 is ENHRY, CDR2 SYGVKD. Trimming took off 6 bases at V and 4 bases at J, with 9 bases between the two ends. The CDR3 has 12 residues. CDR3 nucleotides: TGTGCCATCAGGGGAGGGGTCACTGAAGCTTTCTTT. This encodes CAIRGGVTEAFF.

This chain uses TRBV30 with TRBJ1-1, with D possibly TRBD1 on 5 matching bases. V lost 3 bases and J lost 0, with 29 bases in between. Per germline, CDR1 GTSNPN and CDR2 SVGIG (reference sequence). There are 20 residues in the CDR3. As DNA, the CDR3 is TGTGCCTGGAGCTTCCGGTGGTTTCGGGACTGGGAATTTATGAACACTGAAGCTTTCTTT. Protein sequence: CAWSFRWFRDWEFMNTEAFF.

This sequence joins TRBV7-3 and TRBJ2-3; D gene unclear. V lost 5 bases, J lost 6 bases, and 12 bases lay in between. Germline lookup yields CDR1 SGHTA and CDR2 FQGTGA. The CDR3 extends over 13 amino acids. CDR3 sequence: CASSIRPRDTQYF. The CDR3 DNA reads TGTGCCAGCAGCATCCGACCGCGTGATACGCAGTATTTT. The full variable domain, in which reference TRBV7-3 and TRBJ2-3 provide the parts outside the CDR3, is GAGVSQTPSNKVTEKGKYVELRCDPISGHTALYWYRQSLGQGPEFLIYFQGTGAADDSGLPNDRFFAVRPEGSVSTLKIQRTERGDSAVYLCASSIRPRDTQYFGPGTRLTVL.

A remark on this clonotype: The junction differs from germline at one of its ends, possibly a read error. The chain recombines TRBV12-3 or TRBV12-4 with TRBJ2-1; TRBD2 is a possible D gene (6 bases). CDR3 length: 15 residues. The CDR3 sequence is CATPPSGSSYNVQFF. CDR3 DNA sequence: TGTGCCACTCCTCCCTCCGGGAGTTCCTACAATGTGCAGTTCTTC.